This is a list of T cell receptor beta chains from one sample in a study of blood T cell repertoires in COVID-19. Data came from immunoSEQ multiplex PCR; TCRdb stores just in-frame clones and leaves some out. The sample contains hundreds of thousands of clones, roughly 87% of which appear only once. The material sequenced was peripheral blood. Receptors were obtained from a woman under 30 who had recovered from COVID-19. Each CDR3 is given with its conserved first and last residue. The D gene is left open where the match is weak. Clone size is given for some rows only: seen once, a few or many times, or a class if the clone is expanded.

14	TRBV12-5	TRBJ1-2	once	TRBD1	TGTGCTAGTGTTTCGGACAGGGCATGGGATGGCTACACCTTC	CASVSDRAWDGYTF
11	TRBV5-1	TRBJ2-5	-	-	TGCGCCAGCAGACAGCAAGAGACCCAGTACTTC	CASRQQETQYF
13	TRBV6-4	TRBJ1-2	-	TRBD1	TGTGCCAGCAGTGACAGCAGGGGGTATGGCTACACCTTC	CASSDSRGYGYTF
12	TRBV7-2	TRBJ2-2	-	TRBD1	TGTGCGAGGGACAGTTACACCGGGGAGCTGTTTTTT	CARDSYTGELFF
13	TRBV27	TRBJ1-5	many	-	TGTGCCAGCGCACGGGACTATAATCAGCCCCAGCATTTT	CASARDYNQPQHF
15	TRBV6-4	TRBJ2-1	-	-	TGTGCCAGCAGTGAAGAGGGTGGAACACACAATGAGCAGTTCTTC	CASSEEGGTHNEQFF
13	TRBV6-5	TRBJ2-2	many	TRBD1	TGTGCCAGCAGCGGACAGGACACCGGGGAGCTGTTTTTT	CASSGQDTGELFF
17	TRBV19	TRBJ2-1	-	TRBD2	TGTGCCAGTAGTATAACTAGCGGGAGGGCCGTTCTCAATGAGCAGTTCTTC	CASSITSGRAVLNEQFF
14	TRBV30	TRBJ2-7	-	-	TGTGCCTGGAGTTCAACTTGGACGGGGGACGAGCAGTACTTC	CAWSSTWTGDEQYF
15	TRBV9	TRBJ2-7	few	TRBD2	TGTGCCAGCAGCGTAGCTAGTAGCGGGAGTTACGAGCAGTACTTC	CASSVASSGSYEQYF
13	TRBV27	TRBJ2-1	once	-	TGTGCCAGCAGTTTAGAGTGGGCTGATGAGCAGTTCTTC	CASSLEWADEQFF
13	TRBV19	TRBJ2-7	few	-	TGTGCCAGTAGTATCATTGTCGGCTACGAGCAGTACTTC	CASSIIVGYEQYF
15	TRBV29-1	TRBJ2-5	-	-	TGCAGCGTTGAAGAGCAGACAGGACACCAAGAGACCCAGTACTTC	CSVEEQTGHQETQYF
16	TRBV6-1	TRBJ2-2	-	-	TGTGCCAGCAGTGATTTAGGACAGAGGAACACCGGGGAGCTGTTTTTT	CASSDLGQRNTGELFF
17	TRBV19	TRBJ2-2	-	TRBD1	TGTGCCAGTAGTATAGTAGGCAGGGGGCGGGGCACCGGGGAGCTGTTTTTT	CASSIVGRGRGTGELFF
13	TRBV4-3	TRBJ1-2	once	-	TGCGCCAGCAGCCATCTTGACAGGCAAGGCTACACCTTC	CASSHLDRQGYTF
15	TRBV6-5	TRBJ1-2	-	TRBD1	TGTGCCAGCAGAGCCGTGGGGACAGGGGGTTATGGCTACACCTTC	CASRAVGTGGYGYTF
14	TRBV15	TRBJ2-1	-	TRBD2	TGTGCCACCAGGAAACAGCTAGCGGGGGATGAGCAGTTCTTC	CATRKQLAGDEQFF
15	TRBV3-1/TRBV3-2	TRBJ1-5	-	TRBD1	TGTGCCAGCAGCCAAGGCGGACAGGGTTGTTATAACCAGCATTTT	CASSQGGQGCYNQHF
14	TRBV7-3	TRBJ1-1	many	-	TGTGCCAGCAGCTTACTCGGCGGAAACACTGAAGCTTTCTTT	CASSLLGGNTEAFF
15	TRBV5-1	TRBJ2-1	-	TRBD2	TGCGCCAGCAGCCCGCTAGCGGGATCCTACAATGAGCAGTTCTTC	CASSPLAGSYNEQFF
13	TRBV21-1	TRBJ2-1	-	-	TGTGCCAGCAGCAAATGGTGGGAGTGTGAGCAGTTCTTC	CASSKWWECEQFF
15	TRBV19	TRBJ2-1	once	TRBD2	TGTGCCAGTAGCCCACTAGCGGGAGCCTACAATGAGCAGTTCTTC	CASSPLAGAYNEQFF
13	TRBV28	TRBJ2-1	-	TRBD1	TGTGCCAGCAGTATACAGGGGTTCAATGAGCAGTTCTTC	CASSIQGFNEQFF
13	TRBV30	TRBJ1-2	once	-	TGTGCCTGGAGGGCAGCGTTTAACTATGGCTACACCTTC	CAWRAAFNYGYTF